Below, one T cell receptor beta chain is given with its context. No antigen is known for it. The study treated chemo-refractory metastatic non-small-cell lung cancer patients with focal radiation plus ipilimumab CTLA-4 blockade. This sample stems from a study of radiotherapy plus CTLA-4 blockade in lung cancer. TCRdb's copy holds only in-frame clones and misses some; the assay was immunoSEQ multiplex PCR. This sample has about 59,000 clones, with less than 85% found just once. Study-wide points: Subsequent to radiotherapy plus ipilimumab, tumor-derived TCR clones underwent expansion in blood. With interferon-beta, early dynamics of blood T cell clones were reported to best predict response.

With V trimmed by 1 base and J by 7 bases, 6 bases remained unmatched. Germline V gene sequence: CDR1 SGDLS, CDR2 YYNGEE. The CDR3 loop spans 16 amino acids. This chain joins TRBV9 and TRBJ2-2; 11 bases fit TRBD2. The sequence derives from a human donor with non-small cell lung cancer who had a complete response to radiotherapy plus ipilimumab. Sequenced here: peripheral blood, sampled from a patient treated with radiotherapy plus ipilimumab. This CDR3 is CASSVSTSGSGGELFF. DNA for the CDR3: TGTGCCAGCAGCGTATCTACTAGCGGGAGTGGCGGGGAGCTGTTTTTT. Full variable domain (rest looked up from reference TRBV9 and TRBJ2-2): DSGVTQTPKHLITATGQRVTLRCSPRSGDLSVYWYQQSLDQGLQFLIQYYNGEERAKGNILERFSAQQFPDLHSELNLSSLELGDSALYFCASSVSTSGSGGELFFGEGSRLTVL.